This T cell receptor beta chain was sequenced for a study of blood T cells in healthy people across ages. Across the whole study: Template switching retrieved approximately one barcoded beta molecule for each two T cells.

The table lists this clonotype with many counts. Its target is unknown. Study-level points and caveats: There were more naive CD4+ cells and higher diversity in long-lived donors than in aged donors.

With a J-beta primer mix and a sample-barcoded 5' primer, a second PCR ran about 7 to 12 cycles. Using its own MiXCR run on the 5' RACE reads, TCRdb lists one record per CDR3 protein. The table shows over 500,000 distinct CDR3 sequences, with 40% to 65% occurring only once. Donors ranged from roughly 6 to 95 years old and were healthy Caucasians in Russia. Each sample yielded at least 6 million isolated PBMCs. The germline V and J ends were trimmed by 3 bases and 0 bases, with 2 bases remaining between them. The CDR3 length is 13 residues. Per germline, CDR1 MNHEY and CDR2 SMNVEV (reference sequence).

The sequencing sample was made of blood. This TCR derives from a woman older than 75 in good health. The V call is TRBV27, the J call TRBJ2-2; D is ambiguous. For the CDR3, the DNA is TGTGCCAGCAGTTTGTCGAACACCGGGGAGCTGTTTTTT. Amino acid sequence: CASSLSNTGELFF.